This entry lists 22 T cell receptor beta chains sequenced from one sample in a study of CD8+ T cells in alopecia areata. The authors extracted RNA and reverse transcribed it into cDNA as the sequencing template. TCRdb keeps only in-frame clones here, not all; method: immunoSEQ multiplex PCR. This sample has over 100,000 clones, each found more than once. Material: lesional skin. These receptors were collected from a C3H/HeJ mouse with alopecia areata. This strain has MHC haplotype H2-k.

Points on this clone: Germline and genes here are mouse. The read ends 4 residues shy of where the CDR3 ends; the end is completed using the germline J gene. The chain carries TRBV19 and TRBJ2-1, with TRBD2 matching 9 bases. V was pared by 5 bases and J by 3 bases, with 3 bases of the junction left unmatched. CDR3 length: 14 amino acids. The germline gives CDR1 FNHDT, CDR2 SITEND (reference sequence). The covered CDR3 bases are TGTGCCAGCAGCCTGGGGGGGTTCTATGCT. Translated, it gives CASSLGGFYA. In full, the CDR3 reads CASSLGGFYAEQFF.

Comment on this clone: Mouse germline and gene names are used. The CDR3 extends 4 residues past the end of the read, so its final part is completed from the germline J gene. The rearrangement links TRBV3 to TRBJ2-1; TRBD1 agrees at 12 bases. The CDR3 consists of 14 residues. Germline V gene lookup returns CDR1 SNHLY and CDR2 FYNGKV (reference sequence). The CDR3 spells CASSSRDRGPEQFF. The sequenced CDR3 bases are TGTGCCAGCAGCAGCCGGGACAGGGGGCCT.

A few counts support this clone. Germline and genes: mouse. The CDR3 goes on 4 residues after the read ends, and that part is filled in from the germline J gene. The chain couples TRBV13-3 to TRBJ2-2; 8 bases agree with TRBD2. Germline trimming cut 0 bases from V and 4 bases from J; bases unmatched to any gene: 11. The CDR3 contains 18 residues. From germline, CDR1 is NNHDY and CDR2 SYVADS. Partial CDR3 DNA: TGTGCCAGCAGTGATGAATACTGGGGGTCTGCAATCACCGGG. This sequence encodes CASSDEYWGSAITG. The whole CDR3 protein is CASSDEYWGSAITGQLYF.

This clone was counted between two and nine times. Gene names denote mouse genes. The CDR3 end is not reached by the read, which stops 4 residues before it; the germline J gene fills it in. The rearrangement links TRBV13-3 to TRBJ1-1; the match to TRBD1 covers 8 bases. Germline V gives CDR1 NNHDY, CDR2 SYVADS. CDR3 length: 14 residues. V lost 5 bases and J lost 1; bases outside the gene matches: 4. The part of the CDR3 DNA that was read is TGTGCCAGCAGCAACGACAGGGGAAACACA. Translation gives CASSNDRGNT. The complete CDR3 sequence is CASSNDRGNTEVFF.

Only a few counts were recorded for this clone. Germline and genes: mouse. The read ends 4 residues before the CDR3 terminus; that terminus is restored from the germline J gene. The chain uses TRBV17 and TRBJ1-4; 7 bases map to TRBD1. This CDR3 region has 15 residues. Germline V lookup: CDR1 MNHDT, CDR2 YYDKIL. V shed 5 bases and J 0 bases; nucleotides not matched to a gene: 3. CDR3 region: CASSPGGLSNERLFF. The CDR3 bases that were read are TGTGCTAGCAGTCCAGGGGGTCTTTCCAACGAA.

About this clone itself: Each gene name is a mouse one. Coverage ceases 4 residues before the CDR3 finishes, and the germline J gene fills in the end. This rearrangement joins TRBV13-3 to TRBJ2-7, with D perhaps matching TRBD1 (6 bases). V gave up 4 bases and J gave up 0 bases, with 14 bases separating them. Germline V gene data show CDR1 as NNHDY and CDR2 as SYVADS. CDR3 length: 15 amino acids. The CDR3 DNA, read in part, is TGTGCCAGCAGTCTTCGACAGGTGAGCTCCTAT. Its protein is CASSLRQVSSY. The full CDR3 reads CASSLRQVSSYEQYF.

This clone was picked up a small number of times. Mouse names are used for the genes. Read data end 4 residues before the CDR3 end; the end is taken from the germline J gene. The chain joins TRBV19 to TRBJ2-7, with 9 bases that match TRBD1. Germline V lookup: CDR1 FNHDT, CDR2 SITEND (reference sequence). The CDR3 consists of 13 residues. The DNA read from the CDR3 is TGTGCCAGCAGGCCCGGACAGGGGTAT. It is translated as CASRPGQGY. Given in full, the CDR3 is CASRPGQGYEQYF.

This clone was seen more than once but under ten times. Genes and germline are mouse. The CDR3 end is not reached by the read, which stops 4 residues before it; the germline J gene fills it in. The chain recombines TRBV19 with TRBJ2-3, with 10 bases lining up with TRBD2. V was pared by 6 bases and J by 4 bases, with 11 bases of the junction left unmatched. Per germline, CDR1 FNHDT and CDR2 SITEND (reference sequence). This CDR3 is 16 amino acids long. The CDR3 protein is CASTLRDWGLPETLYF. CDR3 DNA (partial): TGTGCCAGCACCCTCCGGGACTGGGGCCTTCCAGAA.

On this clone: The germline and genes are mouse ones. The observed sequence ends 4 residues before the CDR3 terminus, with the missing tail filled in from the germline J gene. The chain employs TRBV13-3 and TRBJ2-1, with 11 bases identical to TRBD1. Germline V lookup: CDR1 NNHDY, CDR2 SYVADS. Germline trimming cut 1 base from V and 6 bases from J; bases unmatched to any gene: 6. The CDR3 has 16 amino acids. Partial CDR3 DNA: TGTGCCAGCAGTGATCCCTGGGACAGGGGGTTTGCT. Translated: CASSDPWDRGFA. The CDR3 in full is CASSDPWDRGFAEQFF.

As to this clone: The protein in this entry is translated from the DNA; at residue 9 it differs from the protein listed in TCRdb. Gene labels here are mouse ones. The read terminates 3 residues before the CDR3 end, so the remaining end is supplied by the germline J gene. This chain uses TRBV1 with TRBJ1-3; 11 bases align to TRBD1. Germline lookup yields CDR1 NSQYPW and CDR2 LRSPGD (reference sequence). The CDR3 spans 12 residues. Partial CDR3 DNA: TGCACCTGCAGAGGGACAGGGGGTACG. It yields the protein CTCRGTGGT. The whole CDR3 sequence is CTCRGTGGTLYF.

Details on this clone: The gene names here belong to mouse. The read terminates 4 residues before the CDR3 end, so the remaining end is supplied by the germline J gene. The genes are TRBV13-3 and TRBJ2-7, with 8 bases aligning to TRBD2. V was pared by 0 bases and J by 3 bases, with 5 bases of the junction left unmatched. The CDR3 extends over 15 amino acids. Germline V CDR1 and CDR2: NNHDY, SYVADS. The CDR3 is CASSDAGGAHYEQYF. CDR3 bases read: TGTGCCAGCAGTGATGCGGGGGGGGCGCACTAT.

As regards this clone: There is a difference at residue 11 between the TCRdb protein and the DNA translation, so the protein given here was translated from the DNA. The germline and genes are mouse ones. The CDR3 goes on 3 residues after the read ends, and that part is filled in from the germline J gene. V and J are TRBV13-3 and TRBJ1-3; D is uncertain. The V end was cut by 5 bases, the J end by 0 bases, with 9 bases between. This CDR3 comprises 14 residues. Per the germline V gene, CDR1 is NNHDY and CDR2 is SYVADS. The CDR3 sequence is CASRVTISGNTLYF. The DNA read from the CDR3 is TGTGCCAGCAGAGTGACAATTTCTGGAAATACG.

A few counts support this clone. Mouse names are used for the genes. The read gets to within 4 residues of the CDR3 end, and the germline J gene fills in the rest. This chain joins TRBV1 and TRBJ2-7, with D perhaps matching TRBD2 (7 bases). CDR3 length: 15 amino acids. The germline gives CDR1 NSQYPW, CDR2 LRSPGD (reference sequence). The V end was cut by 1 base, the J end by 2 bases, with 12 bases between. CDR3 DNA, as far as it was read: TGCACCTGCAGTGCAGTAATTGGGGGGCCCTAT. As protein: CTCSAVIGGPY. The entire CDR3 reads CTCSAVIGGPYEQYF.

As for this clone: Gene names follow the mouse nomenclature. Read coverage stops 4 residues before the CDR3 terminus; the germline J gene supplies the remainder. V gene TRBV13-3 combines with J gene TRBJ2-5, with 9 bases that match TRBD2. From germline, CDR1 is NNHDY and CDR2 SYVADS. The CDR3 is made up of 13 amino acids. V lost 7 bases, J lost 3 bases, and 3 bases stayed unmatched. The DNA read from the CDR3 is TGTGCCAGCTCTGGGGGGGGTCAAGAC. This translates into CASSGGGQD. The full-length CDR3 reads as CASSGGGQDTQYF.

Regarding this clone: Mouse germline and gene names are used. The read gets to within 4 residues of the CDR3 end, and the germline J gene fills in the rest. The rearrangement joins TRBV13-3 to TRBJ2-5; D unclear. Germline loops: CDR1 NNHDY, CDR2 SYVADS. CDR3 size: 11 residues. Incomplete CDR3 DNA: TGTGCCGCAGGAGGTCGGGAC. Translation: CAAGGRD. The whole CDR3 is CAAGGRDTQYF.

Worth noting for this clone: These gene names are mouse names. The read comes to an end 4 residues before the CDR3 does, leaving the germline J gene to fill in the end. The chain has TRBV13-3 and TRBJ2-1, with TRBD1 matching 10 bases. Germline V gene lookup returns CDR1 NNHDY and CDR2 SYVADS. CDR3 length equals 14 residues. The V segment lost 5 bases and the J segment 4 bases; nucleotides outside the gene matches: 3. The CDR3 sequence: CASSRQGAYAEQFF. CDR3 bases read: TGTGCCAGCAGCAGACAGGGGGCTTATGCT.

This clone came up a few times. Gene names and germline match the mouse. The read terminates 4 residues before the CDR3 end, so the remaining end is supplied by the germline J gene. The V gene is TRBV1, the J gene TRBJ2-7, with 8 bases that match TRBD2. From germline, CDR1 is NSQYPW and CDR2 LRSPGD (reference sequence). This CDR3 spans 15 amino acids. CDR3 DNA, as far as it was read: TGCACCTGCAGTGCAGATCCACTGGGGGCTTAT. Translation gives CTCSADPLGAY. The full-length CDR3 reads as CTCSADPLGAYEQYF. Together with reference TRBV1 and TRBJ2-7, the CDR3 gives the full variable domain: VTLLEQNPRWRLVPRGQAVNLRCILKNSQYPWMSWYQQDLQKQLQWLFTLRSPGDKEVKSLPGADYLATRVTDTELRLQVANMSQGRTLYCTCSADPLGAYEQYFGPGTRLTVL.

A note on this clone: The gene names given are mouse names. The CDR3 extends 4 residues past the end of the read, so its final part is completed from the germline J gene. The V gene is TRBV13-1, the J gene TRBJ1-2, with 7 nucleotides matching TRBD1. The CDR3 is 15 amino acids. V was pared by 5 bases and J by 0 bases, with 7 bases of the junction left unmatched. Germline V gene lookup returns CDR1 NSHNY and CDR2 SYGAGN. This CDR3 reads CASSAGTATNSDYTF. Incomplete CDR3 DNA: TGTGCCAGCAGCGCCGGGACAGCAACAAACTCC.

With regard to this clone: A mismatch at residue 13 separates the TCRdb protein from the translated DNA, so the protein presented here was translated from the DNA. The germline and genes are mouse ones. The read falls 3 residues short of the CDR3 end, and the missing part is taken from the germline J gene. The chain employs TRBV13-2 and TRBJ1-3; possibly TRBD1 for D (5 bases). Trimming cost V 1 base and J 0 bases, with 11 bases left between them. Germline V gives CDR1 NNHNN, CDR2 SYGAGS (reference sequence). The CDR3 extends over 16 amino acids. The sequenced part of the CDR3 DNA is TGTGCCAGCGGTGATTTCCCGACAGTTTCTGGAAATACG. The encoded protein is CASGDFPTVSGNT. The complete CDR3 protein is CASGDFPTVSGNTLYF.

As regards this clone: Gene labels here are mouse ones. Coverage ceases 4 residues before the CDR3 finishes, and the germline J gene fills in the end. The chain carries TRBV5 and TRBJ2-1; TRBD2 matches 11 bases. V was pared by 4 bases and J by 3 bases, with 5 bases of the junction left unmatched. Germline lookup yields CDR1 LGHNA and CDR2 YNLKQL (reference sequence). The CDR3 loop spans 16 amino acids. The CDR3 loop is CASSPRLGGIYAEQFF. The sequenced CDR3 bases are TGTGCCAGCAGCCCCCGACTGGGGGGGATCTATGCT.

As concerns this clone: The gene names given are mouse names. The read stops 4 residues short of the end of the CDR3; the missing end is completed from the germline J gene. The V call is TRBV1, the J call TRBJ2-4; TRBD2 is a possible D gene (7 bases). Germline values: CDR1 NSQYPW, CDR2 LRSPGD (reference sequence). CDR3 length: 16 amino acids. The V end lost 0 bases, the J end lost 0 bases, and 10 bases lay between the germline ends. CDR3 amino acids: CTCSAEGGPSQNTLYF. The sequenced part of the CDR3 DNA is TGCACCTGCAGTGCAGAGGGGGGCCCTAGTCAAAAC.

This clone was picked up a small number of times. The genes and germline here are from mouse. The DNA ends 4 residues before the CDR3 does, and the rest of the CDR3 is filled in from the germline J gene. The V and J genes are TRBV17 and TRBJ2-1; 12 nucleotides align to TRBD2. Per the germline V gene, CDR1 is MNHDT and CDR2 is YYDKIL. V was clipped by 0 bases and J by 3 bases; unmatched bases: 6. The CDR3 is 18 residues long. CDR3 bases read: TGTGCTAGCAGTAGAGATGACTGGGGGGGCGGAGGCTATGCT. It specifies CASSRDDWGGGGYA. The complete CDR3 reads CASSRDDWGGGGYAEQFF.